One sample yielded the 11 T cell receptor beta chains listed below, sequenced in a study of T-cell memory formation after mild COVID-19. TCRdb fed the 5' RACE reads into MiXCR, producing one record per CDR3 protein. Of some 210,000 distinct CDR3 sequences listed, 27% are singletons. The sample was PBMCs or a T cell subset sorted from them (not recorded which). Receptors were obtained from an adult woman who had mild COVID-19 (a few samples of this study predate the infection). Cell type and time point are not known.

This chain connects TRBV25-1 to TRBJ2-2; 9 bases are shared with TRBD2. There are 17 residues in the CDR3. Germline V gene lookup returns CDR1 MGHDK and CDR2 SYGVNS. The V segment lost 6 bases and the J segment 2 bases; nucleotides outside the gene matches: 10. As DNA, the CDR3 is TGTGCCAGCAGGGCCCCGGGACTAGCTATTAACACCGGGGAGCTGTTTTTT. Its protein is CASRAPGLAINTGELFF. Combining the CDR3 with reference TRBV25-1 and TRBJ2-2 gives the whole variable domain EADIYQTPRYLVIGTGKKITLECSQTMGHDKMYWYQQDPGMELHLIHYSYGVNSTEKGDLSSESTVSRIRTEHFPLTLESARPSHTSQYLCASRAPGLAINTGELFFGEGSRLTVL.

This chain links TRBV24-1 with TRBJ2-1, with 8 positions matching TRBD1. CDR1 KGHDR and CDR2 SFDVKD come from the germline V gene. The V segment lost 4 bases and the J segment 7 bases; nucleotides outside the gene matches: 8. This CDR3 contains 15 residues. This CDR3 reads CATSDRTGITNEQFF. The CDR3 region has the DNA TGTGCCACCAGTGACCGGACAGGGATCACAAATGAGCAGTTCTTC.

The chain recombines TRBV6-1 with TRBJ1-2; the D is unclear. The CDR3 is 12 amino acids. Deletions cut 6 bases from V and 7 bases from J, with 12 bases between. From germline, CDR1 is MNHNS and CDR2 SASEGT. The CDR3 loop reads CASRPDWVGYTF. DNA of the CDR3: TGTGCCAGCAGGCCAGATTGGGTTGGCTACACCTTC.

This clonotype has only a few counts. The chain has TRBV6-5 and TRBJ1-2; D gene unclear. Trimming took off 9 bases at V and 4 bases at J, with 15 bases between the two ends. The germline V gene has CDR1 MNHEY and CDR2 SVGAGI. The CDR3 is 13 residues long. CDR3 bases: TGTGCCAGTCGGGTGGGCCTAGTCTATGGCTACACCTTC. Translated, it gives CASRVGLVYGYTF.

CDR3 in DNA: TGCGCCAGCAGCCAGAAGGGGGAGGGGTACGAGCAGTACTTC. Protein product: CASSQKGEGYEQYF. This sequence joins TRBV4-1 and TRBJ2-7, with a possible D match to TRBD2 (7 bases). The CDR3 contains 14 residues. V lost 3 bases and J lost 4, with 13 bases in between. CDR1 is MGHRA and CDR2 is YSYEKL in the germline V gene.

This clonotype has only a few counts. The rearrangement joins TRBV15 to TRBJ2-3, with D tentatively TRBD1 or TRBD2 (6 bases each). Germline V CDR1 and CDR2: LNHNV, YYDKDF (reference sequence). The CDR3 consists of 16 residues. V gave up 2 bases and J gave up 4 bases, with 16 bases separating them. The CDR3 DNA reads TGTGCCACCAGCAGAAAGCTGTGGAGGGGGGCAGATACGCAGTATTTT. As protein: CATSRKLWRGADTQYF.

The chain combines TRBV5-1 with TRBJ2-7, with TRBD1 identical over 10 bases. V lost 4 bases, J lost 4 bases, and 5 bases stayed unmatched. The CDR3 covers 14 residues. Germline-derived CDR1 and CDR2 are SGHRS and YFSETQ. CDR3 coding DNA: TGCGCCAGCAGCAACCGACAGGGGGCTTACGAGCAGTACTTC. Amino acids: CASSNRQGAYEQYF.

This clonotype was detected a few times. The chain carries TRBV5-1 and TRBJ1-1; maybe TRBD1 (5 bases). The CDR3 extends over 13 amino acids. Germline V lookup: CDR1 SGHRS, CDR2 YFSETQ. Between the trimmed V and J ends, which lost 1 base and 5 bases, there was a span of 9 bases. The CDR3 nucleotides are TGCGCCAGCAGCTTGCAGGGCACAACTGAAGCTTTCTTT. It codes for CASSLQGTTEAFF.

This chain connects TRBV11-3 to TRBJ2-1; 12 positions agree with TRBD2. The CDR3 is made up of 18 amino acids. Germline V gene sequence: CDR1 SGHNT, CDR2 YENEEA. J was trimmed by 0 bases and V by 4 bases; bases with no gene match: 7. This CDR3 is CASSSSGRDFRSYNEQFF. The DNA for the CDR3 is TGTGCCAGCAGCTCTAGCGGGAGGGATTTCCGCTCCTACAATGAGCAGTTCTTC. The entire variable domain, with the rest obtained from reference TRBV11-3 and TRBJ2-1, is as follows: EAGVVQSPRYKIIEKKQPVAFWCNPISGHNTLYWYLQNLGQGPELLIRYENEEAVDDSQLPKDRFSAERLKGVDSTLKIQPAELGDSAVYLCASSSSGRDFRSYNEQFFGPGTRLTVL.

The chain uses TRBV7-2 and TRBJ2-5, with D unclear. The V and J ends lost 5 bases and 0 bases respectively, with 10 bases between them. The CDR3 runs 14 residues. Germline V gives CDR1 SGHTA, CDR2 FQGNSA. CDR3 bases: TGTGCCAGCAGCCGAATAGTTTACCAAGAGACCCAGTACTTC. Residues: CASSRIVYQETQYF.

This clonotype appeared once. This sequence joins TRBV6-2 or TRBV6-3 and TRBJ2-1, with 12 bases matching TRBD2. Germline V lookup: CDR1 MNHEY, CDR2 SVGEGT. This CDR3 comprises 22 residues. V dropped 7 bases and J dropped 1; count of bases not matched to a gene: 23. CDR3 sequence (DNA): TGTGCCAGCATCCGACTCGGCCGTGCTAGCGGGAGGGAGGGGGTATCCTACAATGAGCAGTTCTTC. Translating gives CASIRLGRASGREGVSYNEQFF.